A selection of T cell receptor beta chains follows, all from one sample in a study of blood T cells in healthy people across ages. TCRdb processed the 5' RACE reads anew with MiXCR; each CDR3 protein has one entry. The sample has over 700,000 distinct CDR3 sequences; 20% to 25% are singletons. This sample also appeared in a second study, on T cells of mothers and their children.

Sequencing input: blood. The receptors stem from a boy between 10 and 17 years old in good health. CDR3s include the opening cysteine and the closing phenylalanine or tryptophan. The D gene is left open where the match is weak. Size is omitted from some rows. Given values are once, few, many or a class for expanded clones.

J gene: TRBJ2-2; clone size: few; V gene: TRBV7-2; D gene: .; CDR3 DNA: TGTGCCAGCAGCTCCACCCTGGGCCGGGACACCGGGGAGCTGTTTTTT; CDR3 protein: CASSSTLGRDTGELFF
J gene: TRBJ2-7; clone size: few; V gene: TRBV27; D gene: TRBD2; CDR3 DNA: TGTGCCAGCAGTCTCGGACTAGCTTGGGGCGAGCAGTACTTC; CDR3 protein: CASSLGLAWGEQYF
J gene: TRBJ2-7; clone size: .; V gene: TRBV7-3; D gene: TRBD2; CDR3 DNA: TGTGCCAGCAGCACCGGACTAGCGGGAGGTGGCGAGCAGTACTTC; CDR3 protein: CASSTGLAGGGEQYF
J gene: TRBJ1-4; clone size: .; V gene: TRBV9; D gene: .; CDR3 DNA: TGTGCCAGCAGCGTAGGCGCAACTAATGAAAAACTGTTTTTT; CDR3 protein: CASSVGATNEKLFF
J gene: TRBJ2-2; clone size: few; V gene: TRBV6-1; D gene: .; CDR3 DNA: TGTGCCAGCAGTGAAGGGACCGGTAACTCGAACACCGGGGAGCTGTTTTTT; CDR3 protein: CASSEGTGNSNTGELFF
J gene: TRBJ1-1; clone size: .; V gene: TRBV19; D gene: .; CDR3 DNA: TGTGCCAGTAGTTTGACTGCCTACACTGAAGCTTTCTTT; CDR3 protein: CASSLTAYTEAFF
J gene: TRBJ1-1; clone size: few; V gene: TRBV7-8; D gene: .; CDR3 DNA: TGTGCCAGCAGCTTAGGTTCGGGGAACACTGAAGCTTTCTTT; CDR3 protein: CASSLGSGNTEAFF
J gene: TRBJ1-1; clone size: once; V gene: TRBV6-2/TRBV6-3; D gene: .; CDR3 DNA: TGTGCCAGCAGTTACTCCGGGGTTCTGAACACTGAAGCTTTCTTT; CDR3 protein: CASSYSGVLNTEAFF
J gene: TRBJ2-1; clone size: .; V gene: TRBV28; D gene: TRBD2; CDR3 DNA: TGTGCCAGCAGCTACCCGCCGGGACTAGCGGGAGGATTGTCGGCCTACAATGAGCAGTTCTTC; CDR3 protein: CASSYPPGLAGGLSAYNEQFF
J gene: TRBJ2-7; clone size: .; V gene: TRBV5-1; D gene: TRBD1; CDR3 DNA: TGCGCCAGCAGCGATTTGACCGGGACAGTTTCCTACGAGCAGTACTTC; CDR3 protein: CASSDLTGTVSYEQYF
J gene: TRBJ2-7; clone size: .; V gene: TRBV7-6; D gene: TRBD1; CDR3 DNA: TGTGCCAGCAGCTCAGGGGGCCAGAGCTACGAGCAGTACTTC; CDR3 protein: CASSSGGQSYEQYF
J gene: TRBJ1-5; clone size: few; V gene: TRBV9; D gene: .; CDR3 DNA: TGTGCCAGCAGCCACGGGACAACTAATCAGCCCCAGCATTTT; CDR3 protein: CASSHGTTNQPQHF
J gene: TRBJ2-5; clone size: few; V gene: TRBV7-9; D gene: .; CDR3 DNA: TGTGCCAGCCGGACCAGAGGGGGCCAAGAGACCCAGTACTTC; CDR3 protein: CASRTRGGQETQYF
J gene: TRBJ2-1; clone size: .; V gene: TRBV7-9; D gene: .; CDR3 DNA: TGTGCCAGCAGCTGGGCTAGCAATGAGCAGTTCTTC; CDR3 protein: CASSWASNEQFF
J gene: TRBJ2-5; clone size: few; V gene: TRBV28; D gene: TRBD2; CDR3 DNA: TGTGCCAGCCTAAAATGGACGGGAGGAGAGACCCAGTACTTC; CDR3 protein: CASLKWTGGETQYF
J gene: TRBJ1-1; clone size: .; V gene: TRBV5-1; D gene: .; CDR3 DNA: TGCGCCAGCAGCGACACGAACACTGAAGCTTTCTTT; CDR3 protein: CASSDTNTEAFF
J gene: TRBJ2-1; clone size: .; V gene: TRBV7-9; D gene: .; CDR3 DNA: TGTGCCAGCAGCTTATGGCCCGACGATAACAATGAGCAGTTCTTC; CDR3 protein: CASSLWPDDNNEQFF
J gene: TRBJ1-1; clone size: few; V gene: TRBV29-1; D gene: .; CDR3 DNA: TGTAGCGTTGAGGGGGGGGGCACTGAAGCTTTCTTT; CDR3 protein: CSVEGGGTEAFF
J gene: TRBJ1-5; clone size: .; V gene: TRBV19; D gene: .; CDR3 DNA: TGTGCCAGTAGTATTGGGGGTGCCTTCAATCAGCCCCAGCATTTT; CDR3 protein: CASSIGGAFNQPQHF
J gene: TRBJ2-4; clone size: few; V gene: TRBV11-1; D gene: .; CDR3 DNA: TGTGCCAGCAGCCCCCCTGGTACTCCCAAAAACATTCAGTACTTC; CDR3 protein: CASSPPGTPKNIQYF